This T cell receptor beta chain was found in a study of T cell repertoires in cytomegalovirus infection. MiXCR was run by TCRdb on the reads, yielding one entry per CDR3 protein. The top ten clones hold less than 25% of a sample with roughly 200,000 distinct CDR3 sequences, about 18% of them seen once. V trimming: 1 base; J trimming: 1 base; junction bases outside the gene matches: 3. There are 15 residues in the CDR3. The V gene's germline CDR1 is SGHDN and CDR2 FVKESK. General observations from the study: Based on cumulative public TCR beta family frequency, carriers of CMV plus the relevant HLA were identified.

To note about this clonotype: Its antigen remains unknown.

The receptor's source is a human donor in good health (CMV status not recorded). Some clones in this sample may be carry-over from other donors' samples. Sequenced input: CD8+ T cells from PBMCs. The chain has TRBV14 and TRBJ2-7, with 8 bases lining up with TRBD1. CDR3 protein: CASSQGTGKSYEQYF. The CDR3 DNA follows: TGTGCCAGCAGCCAAGGGACAGGGAAATCCTACGAGCAGTACTTC.